This note documents a single TCR beta chain sequence. Its antigen is currently unknown. Germline V lookup: CDR1 MDHEN, CDR2 SYDVKM. The V and J ends lost 5 bases and 4 bases, in that order; junction bases with no gene match: 10. This CDR3 is built from 16 residues. The assay was immunoSEQ multiplex PCR, and TCRdb's table has in-frame clones only and misses some. This table has about 94,000 clones, 70% to 90% appearing once. This sample is drawn from a study of T cell responses to AZD1222 COVID-19 vaccine. Study as a whole: Pooled samples include second doses given at about 4 or 12 weeks. Study results and caveats: Spike-specific TCR breadth and depth both grew after two AZD1222 doses. The sample set comprised mostly white British donors with more females, and clonal diversity was possibly underestimated.

The rearrangement uses TRBV28 and TRBJ2-1; 8 positions match TRBD2. The material sequenced was peripheral blood, taken on day 0 of AZD1222 vaccination. The sequence derives from an adult in good health. This chain's CDR3 is CASSVQSGGVYNEQFF. The DNA for the CDR3 is TGTGCCAGCAGTGTACAAAGCGGGGGAGTGTACAATGAGCAGTTCTTC.